This TCR beta chain was captured in a study of blood T cell repertoires in COVID-19. Study summary: There were acute and convalescent COVID-19 samples, and they came from the United States, Italy and Spain. PBMCs, B-cell-depleted T cells, or T cells were the source of the cDNA or gDNA that made up the material.

In the authors' methods: Amplification of reference gene primers provided the estimated nucleated cell counts. This table comes from immunoSEQ multiplex PCR, and its TCRdb copy is limited to in-frame clones, with some not included. V, J and clone size reflect that table, while D and trimming were determined from the DNA. The table has 150,000 to 200,000 clones, 85% to 95% seen once. The specimen sequenced was peripheral blood. The clonotype comes from a man aged 30 to 45 with COVID-19, enrolled during active disease.

The CDR3 DNA reads TGTGCCAGCAAAATGGGACAGGGAGAGGGCTACGGCTACACCTTC. As protein: CASKMGQGEGYGYTF. This chain connects TRBV6-6 to TRBJ1-2; TRBD1 matches 9 bases. J lost 8 bases, V lost 7 bases, and 14 bases had no gene match. Germline V gives CDR1 MNHNY, CDR2 SVGAGI (reference sequence). The CDR3 is 15 amino acids.